The rows below give T cell receptor beta chains drawn from one sample of a study of T cell repertoires in cytomegalovirus infection. TCRdb used MiXCR to reprocess the reads, holding one entry per CDR3 protein. The sample consists of fewer than 700,000 distinct CDR3 sequences, roughly 26% of them appearing once. Sequencing was done on a sample of CD8+ T cells from PBMCs. These receptors were collected from a human donor in good health (CMV status not recorded). Some clones in this sample may be carry-over from other donors' samples. Both conserved end residues are part of each CDR3. The D gene is left open where the match is weak.

j_gene	v_gene	d_gene	CDR3aa
TRBJ2-3	TRBV28	NA	CASSLSPAPSTDTQYF
TRBJ2-1	TRBV10-3	NA	CAISELEYEQFF
TRBJ1-4	TRBV2	NA	CASSEALLANEKLFF
TRBJ1-1	TRBV7-6	NA	CASSPRRGAGAFF
TRBJ1-2	TRBV29-1	NA	CSVEQGNYGYTF
TRBJ2-3	TRBV6-6	NA	CASSYSLDLSSTDTQYF
TRBJ2-7	TRBV5-1	NA	CATGEGTEQYF
TRBJ1-2	TRBV13	NA	CASSLPNQGYGYTF
TRBJ2-1	TRBV12-3/TRBV12-4	TRBD2	CASSNSGGANNEQFF
TRBJ1-1	TRBV29-1	NA	CSDNRGENTEAFF
TRBJ1-1	TRBV7-9	NA	CASRSILKAFF
TRBJ2-1	TRBV2	NA	CATEGEDNEQFF
TRBJ2-7	TRBV19	NA	CASSIRTSTSYEQYF
TRBJ2-1	TRBV28	NA	CASSPLLDEQFF
TRBJ2-3	TRBV5-6	TRBD2	CASSLVGSGGSTDTQYF
TRBJ2-1	TRBV28	NA	CASQTGSSYNEQFF
TRBJ2-2	TRBV27	NA	CASTLRARWTGELFF
TRBJ2-2	TRBV13	TRBD2	CASSPTSGDLTGELFF
TRBJ1-2	TRBV2	TRBD1	CASFDRGPNYGYTF
TRBJ1-1	TRBV2	NA	CASSAAFGTHTEAFF
TRBJ2-2	TRBV19	TRBD2	CASSTLAGANTGELFF
TRBJ2-2	TRBV7-2	NA	CASSLPVTSGTGELFF
TRBJ2-1	TRBV7-2	NA	CASSLNALRGGNEQFF
TRBJ1-2	TRBV28	NA	CASSPPRRGYGYTF
TRBJ2-2	TRBV2	TRBD2	CASSEGSSGEATGELFF
TRBJ1-1	TRBV2	NA	CASSELRTEAFF
TRBJ2-2	TRBV24-1	NA	CATSEPNTGELFF
TRBJ2-1	TRBV12-3/TRBV12-4	TRBD2	CASSTGGADNEQFF
TRBJ2-7	TRBV25-1	NA	CARAYEQYF
TRBJ1-1	TRBV5-1	TRBD1	CASSLFDRGGTEAFF
TRBJ2-7	TRBV11-3	NA	CASSSDRFSYEQYF
TRBJ2-1	TRBV7-9	TRBD2	CASSPGGGGANEQFF
TRBJ2-1	TRBV7-2	TRBD2	CASSALGLAGDPYNEQFF
TRBJ1-5	TRBV2	NA	CASSYLDSSNQPQHF
TRBJ1-5	TRBV12-5	NA	CASAEGLRNQPQHF
TRBJ2-5	TRBV28	NA	CASSFQYQETQYF
TRBJ1-2	TRBV29-1	NA	CSVEDRQGSGYGYTF
TRBJ2-6	TRBV5-1	NA	CASSFPRTGNVLTF
TRBJ2-4	TRBV12-3/TRBV12-4	NA	CASSSRTESAKKIQYF
TRBJ1-5	TRBV9	NA	CASSVDGVQPQHF
TRBJ2-3	TRBV11-2	TRBD2	CASSLLAGDDTDTQYF
TRBJ2-4	TRBV15	NA	CATRGVGGRNIQYF
TRBJ1-5	TRBV29-1	NA	CSVEGENDNQPQHF
TRBJ2-7	TRBV7-2	NA	CASSQLQGFFYEQYF
TRBJ2-4	TRBV7-6	NA	CASSFSGRENIQYF
TRBJ1-5	TRBV4-1	NA	CASSQVPGDQPQHF
TRBJ2-3	TRBV7-2	TRBD2	CASSLDFAGGPSDTQYF
TRBJ2-7	TRBV12-3/TRBV12-4	TRBD1	CASSPGGQGPGEQYF
TRBJ2-5	TRBV29-1	NA	CSVEETGLMEETQYF
TRBJ2-5	TRBV7-4	TRBD2	CASSIPGLAGEETQYF
TRBJ2-1	TRBV7-8	TRBD2	CASSLPRLAGDNEQFF
TRBJ1-1	TRBV6-2/TRBV6-3	TRBD1	CASRAGQANTEAFF